The next 2 T cell receptor beta chains were all read from a single sample in a study of blood T cell repertoires in COVID-19. Only in-frame clones appear in the TCRdb table, and some are missing; sequencing was by immunoSEQ multiplex PCR. Seen here are 200,000 to 300,000 clones, around 84% observed once, and the top ten hold more than 6.5%. Sequencing used peripheral blood. The receptors shown here come from a woman in her 70s with active or convalescent COVID-19.

This clone was counted a few times. The V call is TRBV29-1, the J call TRBJ2-1, with a tentative D call TRBD1 (6 bases). V was pared by 3 bases and J by 8 bases, with 14 bases between. This CDR3 region has 13 residues. The germline V gene encodes CDR1 SQVTM and CDR2 ANQGSEA. The CDR3 nucleotides are TGCAGCGTTGATGGATCACAGGGTTATGAGCAGTTCTTC. Translation: CSVDGSQGYEQFF.

V gene TRBV19 combines with J gene TRBJ1-2; TRBD1 matches at 8 bases. With V trimmed by 3 bases and J by 2 bases, 5 bases remained unmatched. Germline V gene sequence: CDR1 LNHDA, CDR2 SQIVND (reference sequence). The CDR3 is made up of 15 amino acids. The CDR3 region has the DNA TGTGCCAGTAGTATTGTTCACAGGGGGAACTATGGCTACACCTTC. Protein: CASSIVHRGNYGYTF. The whole variable domain, filled in from reference TRBV19 and TRBJ1-2, reads DGGITQSPKYLFRKEGQNVTLSCEQNLNHDAMYWYRQDPGQGLRLIYYSQIVNDFQKGDIAEGYSVSREKKESFPLTVTSAQKNPTAFYLCASSIVHRGNYGYTFGSGTRLTVV.